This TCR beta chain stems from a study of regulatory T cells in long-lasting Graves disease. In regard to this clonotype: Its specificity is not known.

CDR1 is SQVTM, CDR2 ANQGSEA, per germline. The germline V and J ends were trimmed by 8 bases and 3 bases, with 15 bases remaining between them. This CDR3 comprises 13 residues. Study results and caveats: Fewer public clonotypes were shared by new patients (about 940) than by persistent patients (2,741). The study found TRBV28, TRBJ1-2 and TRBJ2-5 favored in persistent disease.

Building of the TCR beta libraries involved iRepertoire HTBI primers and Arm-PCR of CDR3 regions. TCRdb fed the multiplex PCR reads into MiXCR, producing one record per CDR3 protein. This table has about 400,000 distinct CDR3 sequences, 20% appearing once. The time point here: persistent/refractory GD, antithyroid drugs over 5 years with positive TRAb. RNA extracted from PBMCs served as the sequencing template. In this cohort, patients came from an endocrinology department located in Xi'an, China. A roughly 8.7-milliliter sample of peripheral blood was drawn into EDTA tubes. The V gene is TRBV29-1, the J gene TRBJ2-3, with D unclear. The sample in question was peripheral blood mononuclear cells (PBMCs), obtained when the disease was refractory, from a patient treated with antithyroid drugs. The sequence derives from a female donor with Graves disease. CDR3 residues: CSCHGRLTDTQYF. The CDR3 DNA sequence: TGCAGCTGTCACGGCCGATTGACAGATACGCAGTATTTT.